The table lists the clone carrying this T cell receptor beta chain with a few counts. With V trimmed by 3 bases and J by 5 bases, 7 bases remained unmatched. Germline V lookup: CDR1 SEHNR, CDR2 FQNEAQ (reference sequence). The CDR3 runs 15 residues. Original handling: Amplification from reference gene primers served as the basis for estimated nucleated cell counts. Only in-frame clones appear in the TCRdb table, and some are missing; sequencing was by immunoSEQ multiplex PCR. That table furnishes V, J and clone size, whereas the DNA furnished D and trimming. The sample shows 150,000 to 200,000 clones, roughly 80% of them seen only once. This record comes from a study of blood T cell repertoires in COVID-19. The overall study: Samples taken during acute and convalescent COVID-19 were collected in the United States, Italy and Spain. In each case, the material was cDNA or gDNA derived from T cells, B-cell-depleted T cells, or PBMCs.

The J gene is TRBJ2-7, the V gene TRBV7-9; 10 bases are shared with TRBD1. The clonotype comes from a woman aged 40-49 years with acute or convalescent COVID-19. The sample was peripheral blood. The CDR3 sequence: CASSLRTGGSDEQYF. CDR3 in DNA: TGTGCCAGCAGCTTGAGGACAGGGGGTAGCGACGAGCAGTACTTC.